Listed below are T cell receptor beta chains from one sample, sequenced in a study of shared clonotypes between healthy human individuals. Measured with immunoSEQ multiplex PCR; TCRdb has only the in-frame clones, and not every one. This sample carries some 2.1 million clones, about 93% of them seen once, and the ten largest clones take less than 2%. The sequencing sample was made of naive CD8+ T cells from PBMCs. The receptors were gathered from a man aged 18 to 35 in good health. Some clones in this sample may be carry-over from other donors' samples. Both conserved end residues are part of each CDR3. The D gene is left open where the match is weak. Part of the rows lack a size; the others show once, few, many or a class for expanded clones.

TRBJ2-1	-	-	TRBV13	CASNSGGPAYNEQFF	TGTGCCAGCAACTCCGGGGGACCAGCCTACAATGAGCAGTTCTTC
TRBJ2-7	-	-	TRBV7-6	CASSLEGDFYEQYF	TGTGCCAGCAGCTTAGAAGGGGATTTCTACGAGCAGTACTTC
TRBJ1-5	-	-	TRBV27	CASSLKYRESNQPQHF	TGTGCCAGCAGTTTAAAATACAGGGAAAGCAATCAGCCCCAGCATTTT
TRBJ2-1	-	TRBD1	TRBV7-6	CASSARQGTYNEQFF	TGTGCCAGCAGCGCCCGACAGGGGACATACAATGAGCAGTTCTTC
TRBJ2-2	-	-	TRBV7-6	CASSFLLGELFF	TGTGCCAGCAGCTTTTTATTGGGGGAGCTGTTTTTT
TRBJ1-5	few	-	TRBV19	CASTPDLTPNQPQHF	TGTGCCAGTACCCCGGACCTAACCCCCAATCAGCCCCAGCATTTT
TRBJ2-2	-	TRBD2	TRBV27	CASSLTGGLAGRELFF	TGTGCCAGCAGTTTGACCGGGGGACTAGCGGGAAGGGAGCTGTTTTTT
TRBJ2-7	-	-	TRBV7-9	CASSPLSEQYF	TGTGCCAGCAGCCCCCTTTCAGAGCAGTACTTC
TRBJ2-7	-	TRBD2	TRBV9	CASSVGTSYSYEQYF	TGTGCCAGCAGCGTCGGGACTAGCTATTCCTACGAGCAGTACTTC
TRBJ2-7	-	-	TRBV19	CATSGGYEQYF	TGTGCCACCTCAGGTGGCTACGAGCAGTACTTC
TRBJ1-2	-	-	TRBV5-1	CASRDPGDYGYTF	TGCGCCAGCAGAGACCCAGGGGACTATGGCTACACCTTC
TRBJ2-1	-	TRBD1	TRBV5-6	CASSIRTGPRINEQFF	TGTGCCAGCAGCATAAGGACAGGGCCACGGATAAATGAGCAGTTCTTC
TRBJ2-1	-	TRBD2	TRBV19	CATALAGGPHNEQFF	TGTGCCACCGCCTTAGCGGGAGGGCCCCACAATGAGCAGTTCTTC
TRBJ2-1	-	-	TRBV29-1	CSVVDSSYNEQFF	TGCAGCGTTGTAGACAGCTCCTACAATGAGCAGTTCTTC
TRBJ1-1	-	-	TRBV19	CASSLRGILRNTEAFF	TGTGCCAGTAGCCTTCGGGGGATCCTGAGGAACACTGAAGCTTTCTTT
TRBJ2-7	-	-	TRBV7-6	CASSLGSKSSYEQYF	TGTGCCAGCAGCTTAGGGAGCAAGAGCTCCTACGAGCAGTACTTC
TRBJ2-1	-	-	TRBV14	CASSLQFSGYNEQFF	TGTGCCAGCAGCCTCCAGTTTTCTGGATACAATGAGCAGTTCTTC
TRBJ1-1	-	-	TRBV19	CASSIGGAGTEAFF	TGTGCCAGTAGTATTGGGGGGGCAGGAACTGAAGCTTTCTTT
TRBJ2-7	once	TRBD2	TRBV11-2	CASSFAPGTSGGSEQYF	TGTGCCAGCAGCTTCGCTCCCGGGACTAGCGGGGGCTCCGAGCAGTACTTC
TRBJ2-6	-	-	TRBV9	CASSPTPGANVLTF	TGTGCCAGCAGCCCTACTCCGGGGGCCAACGTCCTGACTTTC
TRBJ2-2	once	-	TRBV4-2	CASSQDRTGELFF	TGTGCCAGCAGCCAAGATAGAACCGGGGAGCTGTTTTTT
TRBJ2-2	-	-	TRBV11-3	CASSGDRNTGELFF	TGTGCCAGCAGCGGCGACAGGAACACCGGGGAGCTGTTTTTT
TRBJ2-3	once	-	TRBV29-1	CSALPGQEIDTQYF	TGCAGCGCCCTCCCGGGACAAGAGATAGATACGCAGTATTTT
TRBJ2-7	once	TRBD2	TRBV6-5	CAPRVAGVWSYEQYF	TGTGCCCCCCGAGTAGCGGGAGTCTGGTCCTACGAGCAGTACTTC
TRBJ2-7	-	TRBD1	TRBV6-1	CASSVYPGQSSYEQYF	TGTGCCAGCAGTGTTTATCCGGGACAGAGCTCCTACGAGCAGTACTTC
TRBJ2-7	-	-	TRBV4-2	CASSQVYGSANEQYF	TGTGCCAGCAGCCAAGTCTATGGGAGTGCTAACGAGCAGTACTTC
TRBJ2-7	-	-	TRBV2	CASSEGPTYEQYF	TGTGCCAGCAGCGAGGGACCAACCTACGAGCAGTACTTC
TRBJ2-1	-	-	TRBV2	CASSLWTSYNEQFF	TGTGCCAGCAGTCTATGGACGTCCTACAATGAGCAGTTCTTC
TRBJ2-2	-	-	TRBV28	CATGRTGELFF	TGTGCCACCGGTCGGACCGGGGAGCTGTTTTTT